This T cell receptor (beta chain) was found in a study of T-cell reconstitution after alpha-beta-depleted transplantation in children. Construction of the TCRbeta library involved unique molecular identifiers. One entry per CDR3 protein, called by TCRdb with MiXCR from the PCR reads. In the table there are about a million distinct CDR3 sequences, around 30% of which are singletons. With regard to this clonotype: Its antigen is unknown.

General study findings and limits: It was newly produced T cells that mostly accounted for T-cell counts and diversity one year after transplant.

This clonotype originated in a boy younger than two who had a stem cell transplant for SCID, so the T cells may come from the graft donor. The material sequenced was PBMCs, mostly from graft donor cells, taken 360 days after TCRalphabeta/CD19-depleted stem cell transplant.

CDR3 coding DNA: TGTGCCAGGGGACGAGCAGGGACCGGGGAGCTGTTTTTT. Translated, it gives CARGRAGTGELFF. This sequence joins TRBV2 and TRBJ2-2, with D perhaps TRBD1 or TRBD2 (5 bases each). V was pared by 9 bases and J by 5 bases, with 13 bases between. Germline CDR1 reads SNHLY; CDR2 reads FYNNEI. The CDR3 is made up of 13 amino acids.